A single sample gave rise to the 9 T cell receptor beta chains below, sequenced in a study of spatial heterogeneity in lung cancer. Time point described: sample taken at primary tumor resection. Sequencing of whole RNA from tumor, nontumor lung or frozen PBMC involved no sorting. TCRdb fed the 5' RACE reads into MiXCR, producing one record per CDR3 protein. The sample consists of 4,500 to 6,500 distinct CDR3 sequences, almost 35% of them appearing once. This specimen consisted of PBMCs, obtained at surgery. Source of these receptors: a female donor with early-stage non-small cell lung cancer.

This clonotype was observed a few times. Found in a library prepared for alpha chains, this beta chain is an off-target read, and its abundance has little meaning. V usage is TRBV6-6 and J usage is TRBJ2-3, with D unresolved. The V gene lost 5 bases and the J gene lost 5 bases, with 5 bases spanning the gap. Per the germline V gene, CDR1 is MNHNY and CDR2 is SVGAGI (reference sequence). CDR3 length equals 11 residues. The DNA for the CDR3 is TGTGCCAGCAGTACCCAAGATACGCAGTATTTT. The encoded protein is CASSTQDTQYF.

With regard to this clonotype: This beta chain is a stray sequence in a library constructed for alpha chains; its clone size is not meaningful. The chain links TRBV6-5 to TRBJ2-3; no clear D gene. Deletions cut 6 bases from V and 0 bases from J, with 7 bases between. The length of the CDR3 is 13 residues. Germline lookup yields CDR1 MNHEY and CDR2 SVGAGI. The CDR3 reads CASRDPSTDTQYF. DNA of the CDR3: TGTGCCAGCAGGGACCCCAGCACAGATACGCAGTATTTT.

This clonotype has only a few counts. For a library built for alpha chains, this beta chain is a stray read; little rests on its size. This chain joins TRBV6-5 and TRBJ2-1; 10 bases agree with TRBD2. The V gene end was trimmed by 6 bases and the J gene end by 5 bases; junction bases not matched to a gene: 7. This CDR3 has 15 amino acids. Germline V gene sequence: CDR1 MNHEY, CDR2 SVGAGI. CDR3 residues: CASSHPSGGNNEQFF. As DNA, the CDR3 is TGTGCCAGCAGCCACCCTAGCGGGGGAAACAATGAGCAGTTCTTC.

Notes on this clonotype: This beta chain is an unintended read in a library built for alpha chains; its size means little. The chain has TRBV3-1 and TRBJ2-3; D may match TRBD1 or TRBD2 (5 bases each). The germline V gene encodes CDR1 LGHDT and CDR2 YNNKEL (reference sequence). The CDR3 is 15 amino acids. Trimming shortened V by 1 base and J by 1 base, and 9 bases separated the two germline ends. In nucleotides, the CDR3 is TGTGCCAGCAGCCAAGGAGGGGTCCGCACAGATACGCAGTATTTT. It codes for CASSQGGVRTDTQYF.

Note on this clonotype: The library was prepared for alpha chains; this beta chain is a stray read, so its frequency means little. The chain combines TRBV7-8 with TRBJ2-1; no definite D call. This CDR3 region has 11 residues. The V end lost 5 bases, the J end lost 5 bases, and 4 bases lay between the germline ends. Germline V gene data show CDR1 as SGHVS and CDR2 as FQNEAQ. The CDR3 DNA follows: TGTGCCAGCAGCGCCCACAATGAGCAGTTCTTC. This sequence encodes CASSAHNEQFF. Full variable domain (outside the CDR3, taken from reference TRBV7-8 and TRBJ2-1): GAGVSQSPRYKVAKRGQDVALRCDPISGHVSLFWYQQALGQGPEFLTYFQNEAQLDKSGLPSDRFFAERPEGSVSTLKIQRTQQEDSAVYLCASSAHNEQFFGPGTRLTVL.

Turning to this clonotype: A library prepared for alpha chains yielded this beta chain as an off-target read; its size is of little meaning. V gene TRBV7-2 combines with J gene TRBJ2-7; TRBD1 matches 8 bases. This CDR3 is 14 amino acids long. The junction had 2 bases not matched to a gene; V was cut back by 0 bases and J by 4 bases. The V gene's germline CDR1 is SGHTA and CDR2 FQGNSA. The CDR3 bases are TGTGCCAGCAGCTTAGCGTGGACAGGGTACGAGCAGTACTTC. The encoded protein is CASSLAWTGYEQYF.

This clonotype has a handful of counts. The size of this beta chain means little, since it is a stray read in a library made for alpha chains. The rearrangement links TRBV28 to TRBJ2-5; 14 nucleotides line up with TRBD2. Germline trimming cut 6 bases from V and 2 bases from J; bases unmatched to any gene: 11. CDR3 size: 18 residues. Germline V lookup: CDR1 MDHEN, CDR2 SYDVKM. The CDR3 sequence is CASSPGLAGASAQETQYF. The CDR3 DNA sequence: TGTGCCAGCAGCCCGGGACTAGCGGGGGCAAGTGCACAAGAGACCCAGTACTTC.

This clonotype was recorded a few times. This beta chain is a stray sequence in a library constructed for alpha chains; its clone size is not meaningful. The rearrangement uses TRBV6-2 or TRBV6-3 and TRBJ1-2, with D unclear. The ends were cut back, 6 bases at V and 4 bases at J, with 9 bases in the middle. The CDR3 is 12 residues long. CDR1 is MNHEY, CDR2 SVGEGT, per germline. For the CDR3, the DNA is TGTGCCAGCAGCCGACTTCTCTATGGCTACACCTTC. Encoded protein: CASSRLLYGYTF.

On this clonotype itself: This beta chain slipped into a library made for alpha chains as a stray read, so its size is not meaningful. This rearrangement joins TRBV28 to TRBJ2-5, with D possibly being TRBD1 (5 bases). The CDR3 extends over 14 amino acids. Germline CDR1 MDHEN, CDR2 SYDVKM. Between the trimmed V and J ends, which lost 2 bases and 1 base, there was a span of 8 bases. The CDR3 reads CASSLSRVQETQYF. CDR3 bases: TGTGCCAGCAGTTTAAGCAGGGTCCAAGAGACCCAGTACTTC. The full variable domain, rest sourced from reference TRBV28 and TRBJ2-5, is DVKVTQSSRYLVKRTGEKVFLECVQDMDHENMFWYRQDPGLGLRLIYFSYDVKMKEKGDIPEGYSVSREKKERFSLILESASTNQTSMYLCASSLSRVQETQYFGPGTRLLVL.